This record looks at one TCR beta chain sequence and its context. Clones were sequenced by immunoSEQ multiplex PCR, and TCRdb holds only the in-frame ones, with some missing. The sample includes approximately 82,000 clones, approximately 88% of them seen just once. The sample originates from a study of OX40 agonist ivuxolimab in advanced cancers. V lost 6 bases to trimming and J lost 2 bases, with 15 bases between them. Germline values: CDR1 SGHNT, CDR2 YYREEE (reference sequence). This CDR3 region has 15 residues. Source: CD4+ or CD8+ T cells sorted from blood, taken in a trial of the OX40 agonist ivuxolimab. This clonotype was sampled from an adult with an advanced solid tumor such as melanoma, head and neck, liver or kidney cancer. The chain links TRBV5-4 to TRBJ2-1, with D unclear. CDR3 DNA: TGTGCCAGCAATGTTCGCCCGTTAGCCTACAATGAGCAGTTCTTC. It codes for CASNVRPLAYNEQFF.